This T cell receptor (beta chain) was sequenced during a study of tumor-infiltrating lymphocytes in oesophageal squamous cell carcinoma. The CDR3 runs to 15 residues. CDR1 and CDR2 (germline): SGHAT, FQDESV (reference sequence). In TCRdb, the PCR reads were re-called with MiXCR into one record per CDR3 protein. The sample lists 10,000 to 15,000 distinct CDR3 sequences; approximately 50% were seen once. Sequencing was done on a sample of esophageal tumor tissue. This clonotype was sampled from a male donor with esophageal squamous cell carcinoma. The rearrangement joins TRBV11-1 to TRBJ2-5, with TRBD1 matching 9 bases. The J call is uncertain, as TRBJ2-1 better fits the DNA end. Here the CDR3 DNA reads TGTGCCAGCAGCTCACCGGGACAGGGTCTAAATGAGCAGTTCTTC. This sequence encodes CASSSPGQGLNEQFF.